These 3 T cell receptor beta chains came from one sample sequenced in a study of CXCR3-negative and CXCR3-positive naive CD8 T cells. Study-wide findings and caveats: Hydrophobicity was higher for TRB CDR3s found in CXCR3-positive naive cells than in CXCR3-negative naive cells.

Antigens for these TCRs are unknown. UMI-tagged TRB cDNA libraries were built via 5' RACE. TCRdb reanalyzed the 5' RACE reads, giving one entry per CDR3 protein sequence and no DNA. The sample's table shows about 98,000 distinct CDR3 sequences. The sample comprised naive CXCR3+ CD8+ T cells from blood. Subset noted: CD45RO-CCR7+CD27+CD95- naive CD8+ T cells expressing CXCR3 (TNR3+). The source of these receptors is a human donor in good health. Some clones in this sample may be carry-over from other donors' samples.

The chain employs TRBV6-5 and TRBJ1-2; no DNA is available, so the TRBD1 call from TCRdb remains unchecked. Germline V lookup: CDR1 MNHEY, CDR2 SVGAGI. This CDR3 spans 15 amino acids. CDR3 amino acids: CASSHRPGPNYGYTF.

CDR3 loop: CASTPRLAQETQYF. This chain joins TRBV28 and TRBJ2-5; the TCRdb D gene call, TRBD2, has no DNA to confirm it. This CDR3 contains 14 residues. Germline-derived CDR1 and CDR2 are MDHEN and SYDVKM.

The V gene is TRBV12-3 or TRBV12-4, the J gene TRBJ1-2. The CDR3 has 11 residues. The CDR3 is CATTLGYGYTF.